This T cell receptor (beta chain) appears in the sequencing data of a study of cytomegalovirus exposure and HLA in healthy donors. With 2 bases removed from V and 4 bases from J, the gap between germline ends came to 14 bases. CDR3 length: 16 residues. Looked up from germline, CDR1 is LGHNA and CDR2 is YSLEER. PCR used 60 Vbeta primers and 13 Jbeta primers. In the source study's methods: In a later analysis, roughly 11 million of 60 million to 80 million unique beta chains occurred in at least two donors. Produced via immunoSEQ multiplex PCR; TCRdb's table is partial and in-frame only. D and trimming were read from the DNA, whereas the V and J calls and clone size are those reported in that table. The sample includes 140,000 to 150,000 clones, roughly a tenth of them seen just once. This clone showed up just a few times.

The source of this sequence is a male donor in good health and CMV-seronegative. The chain employs TRBV4-3 and TRBJ2-2; D might be TRBD1 (6 bases). Input material: PBMCs. The CDR3 spells CASSQLTGQFTGELFF. CDR3 nucleotides: TGCGCCAGCAGCCAACTTACCGGACAGTTCACCGGGGAGCTGTTTTTT.